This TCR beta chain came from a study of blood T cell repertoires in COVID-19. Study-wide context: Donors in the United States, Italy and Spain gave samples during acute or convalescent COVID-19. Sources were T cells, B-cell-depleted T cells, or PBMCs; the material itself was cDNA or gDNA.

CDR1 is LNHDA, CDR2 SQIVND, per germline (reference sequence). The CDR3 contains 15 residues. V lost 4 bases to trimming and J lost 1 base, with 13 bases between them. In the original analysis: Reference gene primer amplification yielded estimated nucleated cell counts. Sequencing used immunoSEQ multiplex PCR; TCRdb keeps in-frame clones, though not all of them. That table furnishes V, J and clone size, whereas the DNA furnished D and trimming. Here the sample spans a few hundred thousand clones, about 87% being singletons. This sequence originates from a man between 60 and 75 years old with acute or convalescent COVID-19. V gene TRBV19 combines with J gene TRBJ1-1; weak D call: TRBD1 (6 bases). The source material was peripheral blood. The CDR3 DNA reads TGTGCCAGTAGTAAGAGACAGGCATGGAACACTGAAGCTTTCTTT. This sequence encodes CASSKRQAWNTEAFF.